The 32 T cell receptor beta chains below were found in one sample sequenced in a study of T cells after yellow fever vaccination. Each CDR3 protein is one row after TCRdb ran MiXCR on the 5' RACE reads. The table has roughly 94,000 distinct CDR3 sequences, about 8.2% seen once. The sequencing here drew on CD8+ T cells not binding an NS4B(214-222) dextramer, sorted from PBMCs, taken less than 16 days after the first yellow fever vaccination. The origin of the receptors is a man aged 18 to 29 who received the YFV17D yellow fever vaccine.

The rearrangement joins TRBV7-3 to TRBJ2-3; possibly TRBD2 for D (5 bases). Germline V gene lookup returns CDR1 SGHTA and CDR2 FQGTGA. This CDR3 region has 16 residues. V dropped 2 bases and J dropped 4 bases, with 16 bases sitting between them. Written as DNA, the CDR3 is TGTGCCAGCAGCTTAGAACCGGGGAGCGGACCAGATACGCAGTATTTT. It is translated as CASSLEPGSGPDTQYF. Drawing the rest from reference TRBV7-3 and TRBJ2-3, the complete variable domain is GAGVSQTPSNKVTEKGKYVELRCDPISGHTALYWYRQSLGQGPEFLIYFQGTGAADDSGLPNDRFFAVRPEGSVSTLKIQRTERGDSAVYLCASSLEPGSGPDTQYFGPGTRLTVL.

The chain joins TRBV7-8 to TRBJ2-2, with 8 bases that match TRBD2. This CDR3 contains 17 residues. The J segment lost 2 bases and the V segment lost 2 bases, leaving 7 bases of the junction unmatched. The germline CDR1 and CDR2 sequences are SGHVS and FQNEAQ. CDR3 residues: CASSLPQAGANTGELFF. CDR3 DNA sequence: TGTGCCAGCAGCTTACCCCAAGCGGGGGCAAACACCGGGGAGCTGTTTTTT.

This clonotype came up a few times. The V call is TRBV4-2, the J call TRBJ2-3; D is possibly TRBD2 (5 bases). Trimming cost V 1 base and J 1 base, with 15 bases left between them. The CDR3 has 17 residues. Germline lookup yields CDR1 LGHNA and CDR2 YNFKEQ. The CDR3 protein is CASSQVLAGPGTDTQYF. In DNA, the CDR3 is TGTGCCAGCAGCCAAGTTCTCGCGGGCCCAGGCACAGATACGCAGTATTTT.

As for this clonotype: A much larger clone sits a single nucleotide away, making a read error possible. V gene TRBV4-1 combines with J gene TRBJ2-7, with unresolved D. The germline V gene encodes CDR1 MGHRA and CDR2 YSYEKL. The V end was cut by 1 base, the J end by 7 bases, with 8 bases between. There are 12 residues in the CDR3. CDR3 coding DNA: TGCGCCAGCAGCCAAGTAGACGAGGAGCAGTACGTC. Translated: CASSQVDEEQYV.

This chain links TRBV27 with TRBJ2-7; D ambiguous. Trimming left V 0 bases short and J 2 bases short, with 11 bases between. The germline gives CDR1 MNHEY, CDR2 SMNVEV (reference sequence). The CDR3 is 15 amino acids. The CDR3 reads CASSLSVTTTYEQYF. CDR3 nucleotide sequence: TGTGCCAGCAGTTTATCAGTTACTACTACCTACGAGCAGTACTTC.

The chain's CDR3 is CASSLTGADTQYF. In nucleotides, the CDR3 is TGTGCCAGCAGCTTGACAGGGGCGGATACGCAGTATTTT. The chain combines TRBV7-3 with TRBJ2-3; 8 positions agree with TRBD1. V lost 3 bases to trimming and J lost 6 bases; unmatched junction nucleotides: 2. The CDR3 covers 13 residues. Looked up from germline, CDR1 is SGHTA and CDR2 is FQGTGA.

The CDR3 nucleotides are TGTGCCAGCAGCCCAAGGGTCGGGACTAGCATAACCGGCACAGATACGCAGTATTTT. This codes for CASSPRVGTSITGTDTQYF. This sequence joins TRBV7-6 and TRBJ2-3; the match to TRBD2 covers 9 bases. V was pared by 5 bases and J by 1 base, with 16 bases of the junction left unmatched. Germline assignment: CDR1 SGHVS and CDR2 FNYEAQ. The CDR3 contains 19 residues.

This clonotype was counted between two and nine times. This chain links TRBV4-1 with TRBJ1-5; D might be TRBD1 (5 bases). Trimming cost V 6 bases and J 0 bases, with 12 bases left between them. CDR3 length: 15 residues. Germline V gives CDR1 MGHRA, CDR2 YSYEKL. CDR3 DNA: TGCGCCAGCAGTCGGGGGGTCGGTAGCAATCAGCCCCAGCATTTT. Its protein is CASSRGVGSNQPQHF.

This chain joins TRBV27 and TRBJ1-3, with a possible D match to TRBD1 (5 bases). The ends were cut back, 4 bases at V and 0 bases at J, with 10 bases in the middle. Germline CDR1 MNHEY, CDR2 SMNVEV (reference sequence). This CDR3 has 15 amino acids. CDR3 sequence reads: CASSSGPNSGNTIYF. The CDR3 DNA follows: TGTGCCAGCAGTTCGGGACCGAACTCTGGAAACACCATATATTTT.

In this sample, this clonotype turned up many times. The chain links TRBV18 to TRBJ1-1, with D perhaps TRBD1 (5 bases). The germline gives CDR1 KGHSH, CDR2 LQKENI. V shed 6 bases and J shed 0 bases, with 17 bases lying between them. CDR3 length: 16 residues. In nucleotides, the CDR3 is TGTGCCAGCTCCCCCCAGAGACAGAACATGAACACTGAAGCTTTCTTT. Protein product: CASSPQRQNMNTEAFF.

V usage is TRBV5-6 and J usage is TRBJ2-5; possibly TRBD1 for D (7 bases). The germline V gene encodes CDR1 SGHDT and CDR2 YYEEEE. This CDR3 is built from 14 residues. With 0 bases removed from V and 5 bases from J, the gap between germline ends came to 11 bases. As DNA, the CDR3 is TGTGCCAGCAGCTTGGCAGGGGGGCGGGAGACCCAGTACTTC. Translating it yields CASSLAGGRETQYF.

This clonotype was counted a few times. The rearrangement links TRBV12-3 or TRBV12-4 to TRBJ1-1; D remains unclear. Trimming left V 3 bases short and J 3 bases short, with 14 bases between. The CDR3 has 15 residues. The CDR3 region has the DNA TGTGCCAGCAGTTTTTATGGGGAGTGGGACACTGAAGCTTTCTTT. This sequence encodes CASSFYGEWDTEAFF.

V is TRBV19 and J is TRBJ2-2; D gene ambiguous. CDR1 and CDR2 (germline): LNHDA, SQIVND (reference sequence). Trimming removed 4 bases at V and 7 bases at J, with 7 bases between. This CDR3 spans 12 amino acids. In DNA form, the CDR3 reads TGTGCCAGTAGTACCAGCCGCGGGGAGCTGTTTTTT. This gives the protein CASSTSRGELFF.

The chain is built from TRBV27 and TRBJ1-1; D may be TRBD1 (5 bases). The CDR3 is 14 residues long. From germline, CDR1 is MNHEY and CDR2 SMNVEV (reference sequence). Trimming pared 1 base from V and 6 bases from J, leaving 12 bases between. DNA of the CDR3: TGTGCCAGCAGTTTATTGGAGGGGACGGCTGAAGCTTTCTTT. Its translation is CASSLLEGTAEAFF.

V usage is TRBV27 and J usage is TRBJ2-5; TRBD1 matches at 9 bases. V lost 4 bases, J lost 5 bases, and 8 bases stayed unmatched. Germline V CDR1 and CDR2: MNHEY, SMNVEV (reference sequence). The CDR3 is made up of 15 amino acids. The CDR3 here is CASSWGQGVSETQYF. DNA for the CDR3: TGTGCCAGCAGTTGGGGACAGGGCGTTTCGGAGACCCAGTACTTC.

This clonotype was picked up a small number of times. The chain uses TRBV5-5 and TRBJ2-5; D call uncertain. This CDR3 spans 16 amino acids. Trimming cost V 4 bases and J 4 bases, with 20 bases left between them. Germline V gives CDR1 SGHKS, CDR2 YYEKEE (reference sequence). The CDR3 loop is CASSLNPWGSGETQYF. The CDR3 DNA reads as TGTGCCAGCAGCCTTAACCCGTGGGGATCGGGAGAGACCCAGTACTTC.

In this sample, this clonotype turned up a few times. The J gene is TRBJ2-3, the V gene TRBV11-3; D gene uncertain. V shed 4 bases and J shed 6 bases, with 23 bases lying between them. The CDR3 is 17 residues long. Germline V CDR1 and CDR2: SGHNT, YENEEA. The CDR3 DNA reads TGTGCCAGCAGCTCCCCACTCAGGACCAAATCCCCCGATACGCAGTATTTT. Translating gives CASSSPLRTKSPDTQYF.

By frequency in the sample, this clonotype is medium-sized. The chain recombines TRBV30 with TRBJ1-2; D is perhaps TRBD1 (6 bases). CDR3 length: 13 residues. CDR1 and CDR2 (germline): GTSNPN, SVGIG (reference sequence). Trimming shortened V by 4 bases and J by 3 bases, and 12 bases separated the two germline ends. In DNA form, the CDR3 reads TGTGCCTGGAACGGGGGGCAATACTATGGCTACACCTTC. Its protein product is CAWNGGQYYGYTF. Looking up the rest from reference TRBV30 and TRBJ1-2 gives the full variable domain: SQTIHQWPATLVQPVGSPLSLECTVEGTSNPNLYWYRQAAGRGLQLLFYSVGIGQISSEVPQNLSASRPQDRQFILSSKKLLLSDSGFYLCAWNGGQYYGYTFGSGTRLTVV.

The CDR3 DNA sequence: TGCGCCAGCACCGGATGCGAGGAGCAGCCCCAGCATTTT. This sequence encodes CASTGCEEQPQHF. The rearrangement links TRBV5-1 to TRBJ1-5; no clear D gene. CDR3 length equals 13 residues. Trimming removed 6 bases at V and 7 bases at J, with 14 bases between. Germline assignment: CDR1 SGHRS and CDR2 YFSETQ.

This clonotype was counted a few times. The CDR3 loop reads CASSLVRAPSTEAFF. The CDR3 DNA sequence: TGTGCCAGCAGCTTAGTTAGGGCCCCGTCCACTGAAGCTTTCTTT. This chain uses TRBV11-2 with TRBJ1-1; D is unclear. The germline gives CDR1 SGHAT, CDR2 FQNNGV. V lost 1 base to trimming and J lost 4 bases, with 13 bases between them. The CDR3 contains 15 residues.

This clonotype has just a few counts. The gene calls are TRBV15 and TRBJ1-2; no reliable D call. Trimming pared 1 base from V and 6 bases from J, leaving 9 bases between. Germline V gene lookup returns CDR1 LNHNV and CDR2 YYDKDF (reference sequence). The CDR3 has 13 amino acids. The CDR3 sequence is CATSRGAVNGYTF. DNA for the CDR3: TGTGCCACCAGCAGAGGGGCAGTGAATGGCTACACCTTC.

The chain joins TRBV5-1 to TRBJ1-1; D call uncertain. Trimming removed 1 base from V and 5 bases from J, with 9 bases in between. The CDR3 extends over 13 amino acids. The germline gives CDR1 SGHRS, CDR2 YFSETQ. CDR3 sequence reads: CASSLRVRTEAFF. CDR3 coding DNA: TGCGCCAGCAGCTTGAGGGTAAGGACTGAAGCTTTCTTT.

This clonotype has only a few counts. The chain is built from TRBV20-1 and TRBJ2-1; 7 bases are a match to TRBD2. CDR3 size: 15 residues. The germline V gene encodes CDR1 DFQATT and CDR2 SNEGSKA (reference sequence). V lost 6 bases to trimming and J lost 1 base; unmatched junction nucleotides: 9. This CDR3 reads CSARRAGPSYNEQFF. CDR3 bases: TGCAGTGCGAGACGAGCGGGGCCGTCCTACAATGAGCAGTTCTTC.

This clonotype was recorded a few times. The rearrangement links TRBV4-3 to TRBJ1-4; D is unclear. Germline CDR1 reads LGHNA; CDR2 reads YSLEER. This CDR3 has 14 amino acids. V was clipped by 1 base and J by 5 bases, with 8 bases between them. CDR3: CASSQVRRNEKLFF. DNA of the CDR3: TGCGCCAGCAGCCAAGTTCGGCGGAATGAAAAACTGTTTTTT.

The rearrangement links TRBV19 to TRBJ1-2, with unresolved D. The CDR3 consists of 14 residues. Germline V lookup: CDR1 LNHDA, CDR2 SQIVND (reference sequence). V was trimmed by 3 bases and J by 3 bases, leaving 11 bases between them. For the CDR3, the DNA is TGTGCCAGTAGTATCTGGGCAGGCGACTATGGCTACACCTTC. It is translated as CASSIWAGDYGYTF.

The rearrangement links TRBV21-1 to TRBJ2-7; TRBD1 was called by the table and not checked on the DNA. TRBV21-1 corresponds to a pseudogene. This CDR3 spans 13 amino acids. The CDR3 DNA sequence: TGTGCCAGCAGCAATCACAGGGTTTACGAGCAGTACGTC. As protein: CASSNHRVYEQYV.

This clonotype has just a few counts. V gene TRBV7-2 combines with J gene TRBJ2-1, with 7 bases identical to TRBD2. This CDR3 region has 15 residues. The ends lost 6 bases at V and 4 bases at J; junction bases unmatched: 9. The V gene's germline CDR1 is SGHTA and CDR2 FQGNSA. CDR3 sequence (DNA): TGTGCCAGCAGTCCTACTAGCGACCCTTACAATGAGCAGTTCTTC. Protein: CASSPTSDPYNEQFF.

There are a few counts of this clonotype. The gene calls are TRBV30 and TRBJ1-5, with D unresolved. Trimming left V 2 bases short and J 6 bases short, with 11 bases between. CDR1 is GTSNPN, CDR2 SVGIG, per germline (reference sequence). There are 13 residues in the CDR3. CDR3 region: CAWSSEIGQPQHF. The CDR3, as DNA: TGTGCCTGGAGTTCTGAGATCGGTCAGCCCCAGCATTTT.

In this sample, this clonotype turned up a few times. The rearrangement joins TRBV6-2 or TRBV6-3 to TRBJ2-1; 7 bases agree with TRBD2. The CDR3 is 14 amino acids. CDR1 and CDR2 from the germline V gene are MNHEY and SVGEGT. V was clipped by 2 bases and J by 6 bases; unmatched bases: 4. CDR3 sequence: CASSYRLAGNEQFF. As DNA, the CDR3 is TGTGCCAGCAGTTACCGACTAGCTGGCAATGAGCAGTTCTTC.

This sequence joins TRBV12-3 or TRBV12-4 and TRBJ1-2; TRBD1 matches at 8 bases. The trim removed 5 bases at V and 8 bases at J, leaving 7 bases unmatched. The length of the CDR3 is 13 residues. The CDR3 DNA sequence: TGTGCCAGCAGTGCGGGACAGGCCCGGGGCTACACCTTC. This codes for CASSAGQARGYTF.

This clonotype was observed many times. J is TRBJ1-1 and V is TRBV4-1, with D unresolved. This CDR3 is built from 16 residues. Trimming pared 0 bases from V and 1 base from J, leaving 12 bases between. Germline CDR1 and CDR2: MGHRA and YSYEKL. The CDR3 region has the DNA TGCGCCAGCAGCCAAGATCCGCCGGCGGAGAACACTGAAGCTTTCTTT. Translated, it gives CASSQDPPAENTEAFF.

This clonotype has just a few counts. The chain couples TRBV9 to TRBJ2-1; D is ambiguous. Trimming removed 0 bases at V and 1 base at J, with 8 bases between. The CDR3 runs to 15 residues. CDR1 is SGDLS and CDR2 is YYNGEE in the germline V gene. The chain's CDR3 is CASSVGTTSYNEQFF. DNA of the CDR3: TGTGCCAGCAGCGTAGGTACCACGTCCTACAATGAGCAGTTCTTC. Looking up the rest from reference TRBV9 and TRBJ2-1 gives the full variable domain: DSGVTQTPKHLITATGQRVTLRCSPRSGDLSVYWYQQSLDQGLQFLIQYYNGEERAKGNILERFSAQQFPDLHSELNLSSLELGDSALYFCASSVGTTSYNEQFFGPGTRLTVL.